The rows below give T cell receptor beta chains drawn from one sample of a study of patients and donors after allogeneic stem cell transplantation. TCRdb independently ran MiXCR on the RT-PCR reads; one entry per CDR3 protein. Of over 4,000 distinct CDR3 sequences listed, 20% to 30% were seen once; the top ten hold about a sixth. Sequencing used blood, either unsorted or a sorted T cell fraction (not recorded which). These receptors came from a human donor who was either an allogeneic HSCT recipient or a stem cell or donor lymphocyte infusion donor (not recorded which). It is not recorded whose cells these are; they may come from a transplant donor. CDR3s include the opening cysteine and the closing phenylalanine or tryptophan. D genes are given only for firm matches. The size of a clone is reported for some rows only, either as once, few or many, or as a class for expanded clones.

d_gene: NA; v_gene: TRBV5-1; abundance: once; j_gene: TRBJ2-5; CDR3nt: TGCGCCAGCAGCTTGCAGGACCAAGAGACCCAGTACTTC; CDR3aa: CASSLQDQETQYF
d_gene: TRBD1; v_gene: TRBV29-1; abundance: large; j_gene: TRBJ1-2; CDR3nt: TGCAGCGTTGAAGATCTCGACAGGGCAGGCTATGGCTACACCTTC; CDR3aa: CSVEDLDRAGYGYTF
d_gene: NA; v_gene: TRBV11-2; abundance: large; j_gene: TRBJ2-7; CDR3nt: TGTGCCAGCAGCCCGGCAACGGGCTCCTACGAGCAGTACTTC; CDR3aa: CASSPATGSYEQYF
d_gene: NA; v_gene: TRBV29-1; abundance: medium-sized; j_gene: TRBJ2-5; CDR3nt: TGCAGCGTTGAGGGTGGAGGGGCAGAGACCCAGTACTTC; CDR3aa: CSVEGGGAETQYF
d_gene: TRBD2; v_gene: TRBV7-2; abundance: NA; j_gene: TRBJ2-5; CDR3nt: TGTGCCAGCAGCGTTAGCGGGGGGGAGACCCAGTACTTC; CDR3aa: CASSVSGGETQYF
d_gene: NA; v_gene: TRBV5-6; abundance: NA; j_gene: TRBJ1-2; CDR3nt: TGTGCCAGCAGCTCCGGGCCGAACCGAGGCTACACCTTC; CDR3aa: CASSSGPNRGYTF
d_gene: NA; v_gene: TRBV7-2; abundance: few; j_gene: TRBJ2-5; CDR3nt: TGTGCCAGCAGCTTAGTGGAGACCCAGTACTTC; CDR3aa: CASSLVETQYF
d_gene: NA; v_gene: TRBV7-9; abundance: few; j_gene: TRBJ1-2; CDR3nt: TGTGCCAGCAGCTTATGGGATGGCTACACCTTC; CDR3aa: CASSLWDGYTF
d_gene: NA; v_gene: TRBV7-2; abundance: NA; j_gene: TRBJ1-1; CDR3nt: TGTGCCATCAGCTTAGTTCAAACCATGAACACTGAAGCTTTCTTT; CDR3aa: CAISLVQTMNTEAFF
d_gene: NA; v_gene: TRBV10-3; abundance: few; j_gene: TRBJ2-7; CDR3nt: TGTGCCATCAGTGACCTTGGAGCTTACGAGCAGTACTTC; CDR3aa: CAISDLGAYEQYF
d_gene: NA; v_gene: TRBV19; abundance: medium-sized; j_gene: TRBJ2-1; CDR3nt: TGTGCCAGTAGTATAGGTGAAGCGGAGGGGACCTACAATGAGCAGTTCTTC; CDR3aa: CASSIGEAEGTYNEQFF
d_gene: TRBD2; v_gene: TRBV5-1; abundance: NA; j_gene: TRBJ2-1; CDR3nt: TGCGCCAGCAGCTTGGGTAGCGGGCCCCACAATGAGCAGTTCTTC; CDR3aa: CASSLGSGPHNEQFF
d_gene: NA; v_gene: TRBV7-6; abundance: medium-sized; j_gene: TRBJ2-3; CDR3nt: TGTGCCAGCAGCTCGACTGGAGATACGCAGTATTTT; CDR3aa: CASSSTGDTQYF
d_gene: NA; v_gene: TRBV5-6; abundance: NA; j_gene: TRBJ2-7; CDR3nt: TGTGCCAGCCTCGGGCTAGTTGGCGACGAGCAGTACTTC; CDR3aa: CASLGLVGDEQYF
d_gene: TRBD2; v_gene: TRBV24-1; abundance: NA; j_gene: TRBJ2-1; CDR3nt: TGTGCCACCAGTGACGTTAGCGGGACTGGCTCCTACAATGAGCAGTTCTTC; CDR3aa: CATSDVSGTGSYNEQFF
d_gene: NA; v_gene: TRBV7-6; abundance: medium-sized; j_gene: TRBJ2-2; CDR3nt: TGTGCCAGCAGCTTAACAGGCCCCGGGGAGCTGTTTTTT; CDR3aa: CASSLTGPGELFF
d_gene: TRBD2; v_gene: TRBV11-2; abundance: once; j_gene: TRBJ2-5; CDR3nt: TGTGCCAGCAGCTTAGTACGGCTAGCGGGCGGGACCCAGTACTTC; CDR3aa: CASSLVRLAGGTQYF
d_gene: TRBD2; v_gene: TRBV12-3/TRBV12-4; abundance: few; j_gene: TRBJ2-1; CDR3nt: TGTGCCAGCAGTTCCGCCCATAGGACTAGCGGGAGTCAAAATGAGCAGTTCTTC; CDR3aa: CASSSAHRTSGSQNEQFF
d_gene: TRBD2; v_gene: TRBV6-5; abundance: medium-sized; j_gene: TRBJ2-1; CDR3nt: TGTGCCAGCAGTTACTCGAATCTCGGGAGGTACGACAATGAGCAGTTCTTC; CDR3aa: CASSYSNLGRYDNEQFF
d_gene: TRBD1; v_gene: TRBV5-1; abundance: medium-sized; j_gene: TRBJ2-7; CDR3nt: TGCGCCAGCAGATTCGACAGGGGGGACGAGCAGTACTTC; CDR3aa: CASRFDRGDEQYF
d_gene: TRBD1; v_gene: TRBV15; abundance: NA; j_gene: TRBJ2-1; CDR3nt: TGTGCCGCACAGGGGGGTGAGCAGTTCTTC; CDR3aa: CAAQGGEQFF
d_gene: NA; v_gene: TRBV20-1; abundance: few; j_gene: TRBJ1-2; CDR3nt: TGCAGTGCTCCTACGACAGCCCGCCACACCTTC; CDR3aa: CSAPTTARHTF
d_gene: TRBD1; v_gene: TRBV10-2; abundance: medium-sized; j_gene: TRBJ2-5; CDR3nt: TGCGCCAGCGCCCCCGGGACAGGGGAGACCCAGTACTTC; CDR3aa: CASAPGTGETQYF
d_gene: TRBD2; v_gene: TRBV7-2; abundance: NA; j_gene: TRBJ2-3; CDR3nt: TGTGCCAGCAGCCCCGGGACTAGCCAAGATACGCAGTATTTT; CDR3aa: CASSPGTSQDTQYF
d_gene: NA; v_gene: TRBV2; abundance: medium-sized; j_gene: TRBJ1-2; CDR3nt: TGTGCCAGCAGTGAAGCTGGAGGGATTTGGGAGGTCTACGGCTACACCTTC; CDR3aa: CASSEAGGIWEVYGYTF
d_gene: TRBD1; v_gene: TRBV2; abundance: few; j_gene: TRBJ2-7; CDR3nt: TGTGCCAGCAGTCAGACAGGGCTCATTCGGGGCGAGCAGTACTTC; CDR3aa: CASSQTGLIRGEQYF
d_gene: NA; v_gene: TRBV4-2; abundance: NA; j_gene: TRBJ2-7; CDR3nt: TGTGCCAGCAGCCAAGGAACTCTCGGCGAGCAGTACTTC; CDR3aa: CASSQGTLGEQYF
d_gene: NA; v_gene: TRBV7-9; abundance: few; j_gene: TRBJ2-1; CDR3nt: TGTGCCAGCACCGGGGCGGGGCACTACAATGAGCAGTTCTTC; CDR3aa: CASTGAGHYNEQFF
d_gene: NA; v_gene: TRBV11-2; abundance: NA; j_gene: TRBJ2-2; CDR3nt: TGTGCCAGCAGCACCCAGGGTCAGGACACCGGGGAGCTGTTTTTT; CDR3aa: CASSTQGQDTGELFF
d_gene: NA; v_gene: TRBV11-2; abundance: NA; j_gene: TRBJ2-5; CDR3nt: TGTGCCAGCAGCTTACTGGCAGAAGAGACCCAGTACTTC; CDR3aa: CASSLLAEETQYF
d_gene: NA; v_gene: TRBV24-1; abundance: medium-sized; j_gene: TRBJ2-3; CDR3nt: TGTGCCACCAGTGCAGACGCGGATACGCAGTATTTT; CDR3aa: CATSADADTQYF
d_gene: TRBD2; v_gene: TRBV11-2; abundance: once; j_gene: TRBJ2-3; CDR3nt: TGTGCCTCGAAGCGGGGGGTCGGTGATACGCAGTATTTT; CDR3aa: CASKRGVGDTQYF
d_gene: NA; v_gene: TRBV5-5; abundance: NA; j_gene: TRBJ1-1; CDR3nt: TGTGCCAGCAGCCTAAGGGAGGGTGAGGGCACTGAAGCTTTCTTT; CDR3aa: CASSLREGEGTEAFF
d_gene: TRBD2; v_gene: TRBV6-6; abundance: few; j_gene: TRBJ2-7; CDR3nt: TGTGCCAGCAGTTACACCAGCGGGAGCTCCTACGAGCAGTACTTC; CDR3aa: CASSYTSGSSYEQYF
d_gene: TRBD1; v_gene: TRBV28; abundance: NA; j_gene: TRBJ1-4; CDR3nt: TGTGCCAGCAGCCCACACCCCGGGACAGGGGGCGTTAATGAAAAACTGTTTTTT; CDR3aa: CASSPHPGTGGVNEKLFF
d_gene: TRBD1; v_gene: TRBV29-1; abundance: few; j_gene: TRBJ1-1; CDR3nt: TGCAGCGGAGGACAGGGCAGCCTCTTTGAGGGCACTGAAGCTTTCTTT; CDR3aa: CSGGQGSLFEGTEAFF
d_gene: NA; v_gene: TRBV29-1; abundance: few; j_gene: TRBJ2-5; CDR3nt: TGCAGCGTTAGGGCAGCGCAAGAGACCCAGTACTTC; CDR3aa: CSVRAAQETQYF
d_gene: TRBD1; v_gene: TRBV29-1; abundance: NA; j_gene: TRBJ1-2; CDR3nt: TGCAGCGTTGGAATGACAGGGCATGGCTACACCTTC; CDR3aa: CSVGMTGHGYTF
d_gene: NA; v_gene: TRBV7-2; abundance: NA; j_gene: TRBJ2-1; CDR3nt: TGTGCCAGCAGGAGGGACGTTACCGATGAGCAGTTCTTC; CDR3aa: CASRRDVTDEQFF
d_gene: NA; v_gene: TRBV10-3; abundance: medium-sized; j_gene: TRBJ2-5; CDR3nt: TGTGCCATCAGAGGGTGGCAGCAAGAGACCCAGTACTTC; CDR3aa: CAIRGWQQETQYF
d_gene: NA; v_gene: TRBV5-1; abundance: NA; j_gene: TRBJ1-1; CDR3nt: TGCGCCAGCACCTTGCGAGGAGATCCAAACACTGAAGCTTTCTTT; CDR3aa: CASTLRGDPNTEAFF